The clone carrying this TCR beta chain occurred a few times. Its cognate antigen is unknown. This specimen comes from a study of T-cell memory formation after mild COVID-19. Study overall: Among the donors, TCR clusters were largely specific to each donor.

Findings of the study overall: Clones shrinking from day 15 to 85 showed even CD4/CD8 mixes; later expanders tilted CD4+. The finding that pre-infection memory included some responding clones suggested that cross-reactive memory joined.

TCR alpha and TCR beta cDNA libraries carrying sample barcodes and UMIs came from 5'RACE with constant-segment primers. TCRdb reprocessed the 5' RACE reads via MiXCR and lists one record per CDR3 protein. The data show roughly 300,000 distinct CDR3 sequences, roughly 13% seen once. Trimming stripped 4 bases from V and 1 base from J, with 10 bases between. This CDR3 has 14 amino acids. CDR1 and CDR2 (germline): SEHNR, FQNEAQ (reference sequence). The chain employs TRBV7-9 and TRBJ2-5; perhaps D is TRBD1 or TRBD2 (5 bases each). Sequenced: PBMCs or a T cell subset sorted from them (not recorded which). The sequence came from a man between 18 and 35 years old who had mild COVID-19 (a few samples of this study predate the infection). Cell type and time point are not known. The CDR3 reads CASSSGALQETQYF. The CDR3 nucleotides are TGTGCCAGCAGCTCCGGGGCTCTCCAAGAGACCCAGTACTTC.